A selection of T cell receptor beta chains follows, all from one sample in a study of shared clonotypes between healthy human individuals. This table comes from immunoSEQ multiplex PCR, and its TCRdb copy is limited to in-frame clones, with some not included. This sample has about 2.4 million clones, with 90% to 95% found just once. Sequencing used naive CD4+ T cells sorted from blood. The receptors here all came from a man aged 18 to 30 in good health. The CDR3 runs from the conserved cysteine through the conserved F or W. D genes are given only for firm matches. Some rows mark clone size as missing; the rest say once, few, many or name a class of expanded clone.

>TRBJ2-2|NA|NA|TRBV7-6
CASSSASTPSTGELFF
TGTGCCAGCAGCTCGGCGTCGACCCCGAGTACCGGGGAGCTGTTTTTT
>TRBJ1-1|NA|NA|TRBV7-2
CASSWGMNTEAFF
TGTGCCAGCAGCTGGGGAATGAACACTGAAGCTTTCTTT
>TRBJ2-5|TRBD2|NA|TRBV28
CASILRGRAGETQYF
TGTGCCAGCATCCTAAGAGGGAGGGCCGGAGAGACCCAGTACTTC
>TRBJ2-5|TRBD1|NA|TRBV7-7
CASSSTDRAETQYF
TGTGCTAGCAGTTCCACTGACAGGGCCGAGACCCAGTACTTC
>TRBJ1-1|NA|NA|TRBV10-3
CAISERSANTEAFF
TGTGCCATCAGTGAGCGGTCAGCGAACACTGAAGCTTTCTTT
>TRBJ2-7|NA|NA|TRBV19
CASSSPRGTGYEQYF
TGTGCCAGTAGTAGTCCGAGGGGAACAGGCTACGAGCAGTACTTC
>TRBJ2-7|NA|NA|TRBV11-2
CASRNSGIGEQYF
TGTGCCAGCAGAAATTCAGGGATTGGCGAGCAGTACTTC
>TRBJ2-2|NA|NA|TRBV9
CASSPGQGGTGELFF
TGTGCCAGCAGCCCAGGACAGGGAGGGACCGGGGAGCTGTTTTTT
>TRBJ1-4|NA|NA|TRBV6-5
CASSQGFATNEKLFF
TGTGCCAGCAGTCAAGGATTTGCAACTAATGAAAAACTGTTTTTT
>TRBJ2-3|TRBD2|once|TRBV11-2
CASSIRGGSTDTQYF
TGTGCCAGCAGCATTCGGGGGGGCAGCACAGATACGCAGTATTTT
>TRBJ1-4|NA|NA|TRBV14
CASSQGRGATNEKLFF
TGTGCCAGCAGCCAAGGCCGCGGTGCAACTAATGAAAAACTGTTTTTT
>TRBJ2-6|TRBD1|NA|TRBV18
CASSPTLGQPGANVLTF
TGTGCCAGCTCACCTACACTGGGACAGCCTGGGGCCAACGTCCTGACTTTC
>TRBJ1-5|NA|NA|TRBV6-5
CASSYSNLGNQPQHF
TGTGCCAGCAGTTACTCGAATCTTGGTAATCAGCCCCAGCATTTT
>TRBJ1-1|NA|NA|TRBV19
CASSGRYGMNTEAFF
TGTGCCAGTAGTGGACGTTACGGGATGAACACTGAAGCTTTCTTT
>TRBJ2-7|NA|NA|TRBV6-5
CASSRQDNSYEQYF
TGTGCCAGCAGTCGACAGGACAACTCCTACGAGCAGTACTTC
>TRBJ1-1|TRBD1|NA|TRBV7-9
CASSSADRGAFF
TGTGCCAGCAGCTCCGCGGACAGGGGAGCTTTCTTT
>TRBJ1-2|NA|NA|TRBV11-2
CASSPQEIGNYGYTF
TGTGCCAGCAGCCCCCAGGAAATCGGGAACTATGGCTACACCTTC
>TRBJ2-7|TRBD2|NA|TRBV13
CASSSQGTSYSNYEQYF
TGTGCCAGCAGCTCACAAGGGACTAGTTATTCCAACTACGAGCAGTACTTC
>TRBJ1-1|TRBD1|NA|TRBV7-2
CASSLGQLNTEAFF
TGTGCCAGCAGCTTGGGACAGCTGAACACTGAAGCTTTCTTT
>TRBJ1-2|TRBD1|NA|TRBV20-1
CSANRGDGYTF
TGCAGTGCAAACAGGGGTGATGGCTACACCTTC
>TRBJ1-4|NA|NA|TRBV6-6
CASSNSEKLFF
TGTGCCAGCAGTAACAGTGAAAAACTGTTTTTT
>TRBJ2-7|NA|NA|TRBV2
CASRPDGGQGEQYF
TGTGCCAGCAGGCCAGACGGGGGGCAGGGGGAGCAGTACTTC
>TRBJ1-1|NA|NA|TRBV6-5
CASSPTIRVNTEAFF
TGTGCCAGCAGCCCAACCATCCGAGTGAACACTGAAGCTTTCTTT
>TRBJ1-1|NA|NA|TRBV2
CASSYTIEAFF
TGTGCCAGCAGCTACACAATTGAAGCTTTCTTT
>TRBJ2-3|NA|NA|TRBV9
CASSPGIPTDTQYF
TGTGCCAGCAGCCCGGGCATTCCTACAGATACGCAGTATTTT
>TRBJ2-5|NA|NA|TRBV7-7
CASSAGPYQETQYF
TGTGCTAGCAGCGCCGGGCCGTACCAAGAGACCCAGTACTTC
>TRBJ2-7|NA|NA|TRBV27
CASRRETAYEQYF
TGTGCCAGCCGCAGGGAGACTGCCTACGAGCAGTACTTC
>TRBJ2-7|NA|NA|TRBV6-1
CASIAAYEQYF
TGTGCCAGCATCGCGGCCTACGAGCAGTACTTC
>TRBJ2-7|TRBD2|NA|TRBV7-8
CASSFGGTSGSYEQYF
TGTGCCAGCAGCTTTGGAGGGACTAGCGGGAGTTACGAGCAGTACTTC
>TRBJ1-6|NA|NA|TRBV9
CASGAGHSPLHF
TGTGCCAGCGGTGCTGGGCATTCACCCCTCCACTTT
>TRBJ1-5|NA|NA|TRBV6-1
CASSEETGKSNQPQHF
TGTGCCAGCAGTGAAGAGACAGGAAAGAGTAACCAGCCCCAGCATTTT
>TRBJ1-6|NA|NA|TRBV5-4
CASSLTGLGSPLHF
TGTGCCAGCAGCTTGACAGGCTTAGGGTCACCCCTCCACTTT
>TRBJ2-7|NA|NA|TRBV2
CASRDRWRLEVGEQYF
TGTGCCAGCAGGGATAGGTGGAGACTAGAGGTGGGTGAGCAGTACTTC
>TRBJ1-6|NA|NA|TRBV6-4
CASSDPQRTDSVSYNSPLHF
TGTGCCAGCAGTGACCCCCAAAGGACAGACTCTGTTTCCTATAATTCACCCCTCCACTTT
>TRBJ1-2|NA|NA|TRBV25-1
CASSPTGTLGGYTF
TGTGCCAGCAGTCCCACAGGGACCCTCGGTGGCTACACCTTC
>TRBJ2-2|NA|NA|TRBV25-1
CASTDGTLNTGELFF
TGTGCCAGCACCGACGGGACATTAAACACCGGGGAGCTGTTTTTT
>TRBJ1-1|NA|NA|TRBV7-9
CASSLVSDGTEAFF
TGTGCCAGCAGCTTAGTTTCGGACGGGACTGAAGCTTTCTTT
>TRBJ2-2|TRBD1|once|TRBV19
CASRGAGTGVTGELFF
TGTGCCAGTAGAGGGGCAGGGACAGGGGTCACCGGGGAGCTGTTTTTT
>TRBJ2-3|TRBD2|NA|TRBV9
CASSLAGVTDTQYF
TGTGCCAGCAGCCTAGCGGGAGTTACAGATACGCAGTATTTT
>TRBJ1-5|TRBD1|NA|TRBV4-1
CASSPPGQGASSQPQHF
TGCGCCAGCAGCCCCCCGGGACAGGGGGCATCAAGTCAGCCCCAGCATTTT
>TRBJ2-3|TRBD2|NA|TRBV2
CASSEAGEGPTDTQYF
TGTGCCAGCAGTGAAGCAGGGGAGGGTCCCACAGATACGCAGTATTTT
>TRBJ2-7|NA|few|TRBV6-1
CASRGDTVSYEQYF
TGTGCCAGCAGGGGAGACACCGTCTCCTACGAGCAGTACTTC
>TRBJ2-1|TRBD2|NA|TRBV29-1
CSAPGTSGLSSYNEQFF
TGCAGCGCCCCCGGGACTAGCGGACTCAGCTCCTACAATGAGCAGTTCTTC
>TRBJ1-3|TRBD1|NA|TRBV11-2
CASSLALDRAPPNTIYF
TGTGCCAGCAGCTTAGCCCTCGACAGGGCCCCGCCGAACACCATATATTTT
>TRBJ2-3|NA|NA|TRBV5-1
CASSLSGGWRDTQYF
TGCGCCAGCAGCTTGAGTGGAGGGTGGAGAGATACGCAGTATTTT
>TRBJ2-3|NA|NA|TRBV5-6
CASSQGEGGTDTQYF
TGTGCCAGCAGCCAGGGGGAAGGGGGGACAGATACGCAGTATTTT
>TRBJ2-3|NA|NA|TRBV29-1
CSVGVLQDTQYF
TGCAGCGTTGGAGTCCTCCAAGATACGCAGTATTTT
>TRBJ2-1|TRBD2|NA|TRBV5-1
CASSLAGGRSYNEQFF
TGCGCCAGCAGCTTAGCGGGGGGGCGCTCCTACAATGAGCAGTTCTTC
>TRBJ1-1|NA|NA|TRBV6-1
CASSTGVRDTEAFF
TGTGCCAGCAGCACCGGAGTAAGGGACACTGAAGCTTTCTTT
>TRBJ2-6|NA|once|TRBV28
CASSSDRQSGANVLTF
TGTGCCAGCAGTTCCGACAGGCAGTCTGGGGCCAACGTCCTGACTTTC
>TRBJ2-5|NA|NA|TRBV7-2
CASSSSRETQYF
TGTGCCAGCAGCTCGAGTCGGGAGACCCAGTACTTC
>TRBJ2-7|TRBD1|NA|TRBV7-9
CASSLATGTGGTEQYF
TGTGCCAGCAGCTTAGCGACGGGGACAGGGGGAACCGAGCAGTACTTC
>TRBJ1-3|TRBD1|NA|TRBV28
CASSPQGVGNTIYF
TGTGCCAGCAGCCCACAGGGGGTTGGAAACACCATATATTTT